One and the same sample provided the 12 T cell receptor beta chains below, sequenced in a study of cytomegalovirus exposure and HLA in healthy donors (dated by TCRdb to about 2017). To prepare the library, the immunoSEQ multiplex PCR assay was applied. The multiplex PCR relied on a mix of 60 forward primers for TCR Vbeta segments and 13 reverse primers for TCR Jbeta segments. TCRdb provides this immuneACCESS table in a form limited to in-frame rearrangements. Some clones are lacking; in checked studies, under half of them reflect an unresolved V gene, and why the rest are absent is not known. The table for this sample lists about 120,000 clones. The ten largest account for 3.6% of the sample. Sample: PBMCs. Source of these receptors: a young man in good health and CMV-seronegative.

DNA for the CDR3: TGCGCCAGCAGCGCCGGAGCGGGGAGCTCCTACAATGAGCAGTTCTTC. This sequence encodes CASSAGAGSSYNEQFF. The genes are TRBV5-1 and TRBJ2-1; TRBD2 matches 7 bases. The J segment lost 0 bases and the V segment lost 4 bases, leaving 7 bases of the junction unmatched. The germline CDR1 and CDR2 sequences are SGHRS and YFSETQ. This CDR3 spans 16 amino acids.

The chain joins TRBV11-2 to TRBJ1-1; TRBD1 might be the D (6 bases). Germline values: CDR1 SGHAT, CDR2 FQNNGV. CDR3 length: 15 amino acids. The V end lost 5 bases, the J end lost 1 base, and 14 bases lay between the germline ends. CDR3 bases: TGTGCCAGCAGCCCCCCGTTGGACAGGAACACTGAAGCTTTCTTT. Encoded protein: CASSPPLDRNTEAFF.

This chain connects TRBV6-5 to TRBJ2-7, with D possibly matching TRBD2 (6 bases). This CDR3 has 15 residues. Germline CDR1 is MNHEY and CDR2 is SVGAGI. V was shortened by 0 bases and J by 5 bases, with 14 bases between the two germline ends. The DNA of the CDR3 is TGTGCCAGCAGTTACTCGACGGGAGTATGGAACGAGCAGTACTTC. Translating gives CASSYSTGVWNEQYF.

The chain couples TRBV6-5 to TRBJ2-1; TRBD1 is a possible D gene (6 bases). CDR3 size: 15 residues. Germline V gene data show CDR1 as MNHEY and CDR2 as SVGAGI. The V end lost 6 bases, the J end lost 4 bases, and 16 bases lay between the germline ends. The CDR3 nucleotides read TGTGCCAGCAGCGCGACCCGGACAGCTTACAATGAGCAGTTCTTC. Translation gives CASSATRTAYNEQFF.

The chain joins TRBV2 to TRBJ1-3; D gene uncertain. The CDR3 totals 12 residues. CDR1 is SNHLY, CDR2 FYNNEI, per germline. The ends were cut back, 1 base at V and 7 bases at J, with 5 bases in the middle. The CDR3 nucleotides are TGTGCCAGCAGTGAAGGAAGCAACACCATATATTTT. It codes for CASSEGSNTIYF.

This chain uses TRBV5-8 with TRBJ1-5; TRBD1 is a possible D gene (6 bases). The CDR3 has 16 amino acids. Germline CDR1 SGHTS, CDR2 YDEGEE. With 0 bases removed from V and 4 bases from J, the gap between germline ends came to 14 bases. In nucleotides, the CDR3 is TGTGCCAGCAGCTTGGCCGGGACACCTTTTAATCAGCCCCAGCATTTT. It translates to CASSLAGTPFNQPQHF.

This chain connects TRBV7-2 to TRBJ2-3, with a possible D match to TRBD2 (6 bases). V lost 5 bases and J lost 0, with 9 bases in between. Germline values: CDR1 SGHTA, CDR2 FQGNSA. This CDR3 is 14 amino acids long. CDR3 sequence (DNA): TGTGCCAGCAGCAAGGGACTTAGCACAGATACGCAGTATTTT. This codes for CASSKGLSTDTQYF.

The chain employs TRBV28 and TRBJ1-2; TRBD1 agrees at 9 bases. The CDR3 runs 15 residues. The trim removed 6 bases at V and 6 bases at J, leaving 11 bases unmatched. The V gene's germline CDR1 is MDHEN and CDR2 SYDVKM. This CDR3 reads CASRPFRRTGDGYTF. As DNA, the CDR3 is TGTGCCAGCAGACCCTTCCGAAGGACAGGGGATGGCTACACCTTC.

The rearrangement joins TRBV10-2 to TRBJ2-3; D is unresolved. Trimming removed 6 bases at V and 4 bases at J, with 11 bases between. Germline V lookup: CDR1 WSHSY, CDR2 SAAADI. The CDR3 spans 13 residues. The CDR3 loop reads CASSALGADTQYF. In nucleotides, the CDR3 is TGCGCCAGCAGCGCATTAGGAGCAGATACGCAGTATTTT.

This chain joins TRBV6-5 and TRBJ1-6, with TRBD1 matching over 8 bases. CDR1 MNHEY and CDR2 SVGAGI come from the germline V gene. Losses at the gene ends were 6 bases for V and 10 bases for J; bases not matched to a gene: 8. This CDR3 is 14 amino acids long. For the CDR3, the DNA is TGTGCCAGCAGCTCAGGGGGCAGGGGATCACCCCTCCACTTT. Its protein is CASSSGGRGSPLHF.

This chain joins TRBV2 and TRBJ2-7, with TRBD1 identical over 9 bases. The CDR3 consists of 13 residues. Unmatched junction bases numbered 4, after V lost 8 bases and J lost 2 bases. Germline V gene data show CDR1 as SNHLY and CDR2 as FYNNEI. Written as DNA, the CDR3 is TGTGCCAGCGGCGGGGACAGGGCCTACGAGCAGTACTTC. Its protein is CASGGDRAYEQYF.

This chain joins TRBV13 and TRBJ2-3, with unresolved D. The CDR3 totals 12 residues. The ends were cut back, 4 bases at V and 4 bases at J, with 6 bases in the middle. Per the germline V gene, CDR1 is PRHDT and CDR2 is FYEKMQ (reference sequence). CDR3 loop: CASSSSSDTQYF. The CDR3 region has the DNA TGTGCCAGCAGCTCGAGTTCAGATACGCAGTATTTT.